The sequence of this T cell receptor (beta chain) was determined in a study of T cell responses to AZD1222 COVID-19 vaccine. The protocol was immunoSEQ multiplex PCR, while the TCRdb copy is restricted to in-frame clones and leaves out a portion. The sample has more than 70,000 clones, 80% to 90% seen once; the top ten hold roughly 15%. V lost 2 bases, J lost 2 bases, and 13 bases lay in between. The CDR3 contains 16 residues. Germline assignment: CDR1 SGHTA and CDR2 FQGNSA. Overall study results and limits: Spike as a whole was targeted by vaccine-associated CD4 TCRs, dominant at 160-218 and 743-854.

On this clone: What it binds is unknown.

This sequence originates from an adult in good health. This rearrangement joins TRBV7-2 to TRBJ1-5; D unclear. The material sequenced was peripheral blood, taken on day 0 of AZD1222 vaccination. This CDR3 is CASSLLGGVGNQPQHF. CDR3 coding DNA: TGTGCCAGCAGCTTATTGGGTGGGGTGGGCAATCAGCCCCAGCATTTT.